A single T cell receptor (beta chain) is shown here with its context. At least ten counts were recorded for this clone. Its antigen remains unidentified. The record has no base qualities; no much larger clone is one base away. Other DNA sequences in the same sample also yield this CDR3. No treatment had been received by any patient before thyroid surgery. Patient clinical samples collected from about 2011 to 2018 were retrospectively analysed using T-cell receptor beta sequencing. The record originates from a study of metastatic and nonmetastatic thyroid tumors (TCRdb year 2020). For the study in its entirety: Repertoires from peripheral blood and from tumor or nodule tissue samples of malignant and benign thyroid patients were compared.

Receptors were amplified or captured by PCR. The sequencer was an Illumina HiSeq 4000. High-throughput sequencing was used to profile the TCR beta-chain CDR3 region of each patient. The original methods were these. Drawing on CDR3 differences between clinicopathological groups, the researchers built a classifier meant to tell apart patients with distant-metastatic papillary thyroid cancer. The Shannon index was used to measure repertoire diversity, and the Morisita-Horn index was used to measure how similar tumor and blood repertoires were. Using fastp trimming at Q25 and MiXCR clonotype assembly, TCRdb reanalyzed the public sequencing data and kept in-frame beta chains. The V and J calls come from TCRdb's annotation, not from the publication. The sample has tens of thousands of clones on record, under 15% of them singletons. The ten largest clones take up 7% to 10% of the sample. What the work shows at the level of the full study, not this receptor alone: In both blood and tumor samples, malignant tumors were reported to have significantly higher TCR beta diversity than benign nodules.

V is reduced by 3 bases and J by 8 bases, leaving a spacing of 7 bases between them. Via the germline V gene, CDR1 is LGHNT and CDR2 FRNRAP. The CDR3 measures 12 amino acids from cysteine to phenylalanine. Only the CDR3 portion is preserved as DNA: 36 bases, with reading frame beginning at the first base. Sequencing used tumor tissue. In this chain, TRBV12-5 is recombined with TRBJ2-2, with no confident D gene call. This receptor was identified in a female donor with papillary thyroid cancer or a benign thyroid nodule (not recorded which). Some clones in this sample may be carry-over from other donors' samples. The CDR3 reads CASGLGAGELFF. DNA sequence: TGTGCTAGTGGTTTAGGCGCGGGGGAGCTGTTTTTT.